This T cell receptor (beta chain) was documented in a study of patients and donors after allogeneic stem cell transplantation. This clonotype was observed many times. One entry per CDR3 protein results from TCRdb running MiXCR on the RT-PCR reads. The sample contains about 230,000 distinct CDR3 sequences, around 14% of which appear only once. The sequence derives from a human donor who was either an allogeneic HSCT recipient or a stem cell or donor lymphocyte infusion donor (not recorded which). It is not recorded whose cells these are; they may come from a transplant donor. Sequences were obtained from blood, either unsorted or a sorted T cell fraction (not recorded which).

The CDR3 is CASSPGLAGGQETQYF. Here the CDR3 DNA reads TGTGCCAGCAGTCCGGGACTAGCGGGGGGCCAAGAGACCCAGTACTTC. The J gene is TRBJ2-5, the V gene TRBV12-3 or TRBV12-4, with 15 bases that match TRBD2. Germline trimming cut 5 bases from V and 1 base from J; bases unmatched to any gene: 2. The CDR3 extends over 16 amino acids.